Listed below are T cell receptor beta chains from one sample, sequenced in a study of shared clonotypes between healthy human individuals. Sequencing was performed with immunoSEQ multiplex PCR; in TCRdb, only in-frame clones are kept and a portion is missing. The sample carries about 79,000 clones, 60% to 80% recorded once. The sequenced material came from memory CD8+ T cells sorted from blood. The receptors derive from a man in his thirties or forties in good health. CDR3s include the opening cysteine and the closing phenylalanine or tryptophan. The D gene is left open where the match is weak. Clone size is stated in some rows and not others, as once, few, many or a class when expanded.

TRBJ1-5 - - TRBV18 TGTGCCAGCTCACCAGGGACTGCTGTTCGGGAGCCCCAGCATTTT CASSPGTAVREPQHF
TRBJ1-2 - - TRBV11-2 TGTGCCAGCAGTCCCCCTTACCGTGGCTACACCTTC CASSPPYRGYTF
TRBJ1-2 few - TRBV11-2 TGTGCCAGCAGCCATACCCGGGGGGCCTCTGGCTACACCTTC CASSHTRGASGYTF
TRBJ2-7 once TRBD2 TRBV6-1 TGTGCCAGCAGGGGGGGACTAGCTAACTACGAGCAGTACTTC CASRGGLANYEQYF
TRBJ2-1 - - TRBV6-5 TGTGCCAGCAGTTACGGCCCACCCGAGCAGTTCTTC CASSYGPPEQFF
TRBJ2-7 many - TRBV6-4 TGTGCCAGCATTCCTGGGGGGACTTTGGGCGAGCAGTACTTC CASIPGGTLGEQYF
TRBJ2-1 - TRBD2 TRBV19 TGTGCCACCACTAGCGGGAGGGCGTACAATGAGCAGTTCTTC CATTSGRAYNEQFF
TRBJ2-1 - TRBD2 TRBV4-1 TGCGCCAGCAGCCACGCTAGCGGGGACTACAATGAGCAGTTCTTC CASSHASGDYNEQFF
TRBJ2-7 once - TRBV27 TGTGCCAGCAGAAATACCGGGTTCATCTACGAGCAGTACTTC CASRNTGFIYEQYF
TRBJ2-7 - - TRBV4-2 TGTGCCAGCAGCCAAGAAGGCGGCACCACCTACGAGCAGTACTTC CASSQEGGTTYEQYF
TRBJ1-5 many - TRBV2 TGTGCCGCCGGTTTTGGGGATCAGCCCCAGCATTTT CAAGFGDQPQHF
TRBJ2-7 - - TRBV6-6 TGTGCCACCAGGGACGGAGCCTACGAGCAGTACTTC CATRDGAYEQYF
TRBJ2-7 - - TRBV21-1 TGTGCCATCGGAGATACCTACGAGCAGTACTTC CAIGDTYEQYF
TRBJ2-7 - - TRBV5-1 TGCGCCAGCAGCTTGGAGGTACACTACGAGCAGTACTTC CASSLEVHYEQYF
TRBJ2-1 - TRBD2 TRBV11-2 TGTGCCAGCAGCTCCAGACTAGCGGCACTGTACAATGAGCAGTTCTTC CASSSRLAALYNEQFF
TRBJ2-2 - TRBD1 TRBV5-1 TGCGCCAGCAGCTTGTTCCTGGGACAGGGGTTCACCGGGGAGCTGTTTTTT CASSLFLGQGFTGELFF
TRBJ1-1 - - TRBV14 TGTGCCAGCAGCCAAACGGGACGGAACCACATGAACACTGAAGCTTTCTTT CASSQTGRNHMNTEAFF
TRBJ1-4 once - TRBV29-1 TGCAGCGTTGAAGATTGGGCAGAAGGAGCAACTAATGAAAAACTGTTTTTT CSVEDWAEGATNEKLFF
TRBJ2-7 many TRBD1 TRBV11-2 TGTGCCAGCAGCTTAGAGGTGGGGACAGGGTTGTACGAGCAGTACTTC CASSLEVGTGLYEQYF
TRBJ2-6 few - TRBV6-1 TGTGCCAGCCAAAAAGGGAACGGGGCCAACGTCCTGACTTTC CASQKGNGANVLTF
TRBJ2-5 - TRBD2 TRBV7-2 TGTGCCAGCAGCCTGGTGGCTAGCGGGAGTGAAGAGTTTCGAGAGACCCAGTACTTC CASSLVASGSEEFRETQYF
TRBJ2-7 - TRBD1 TRBV6-6 TGTGCCAGCAGTTGGTGGGACAGGTCATACGAGCAGTACTTC CASSWWDRSYEQYF
TRBJ2-1 many TRBD2 TRBV6-4 TGTGCCAGCAGCCTACTAGCGGGAGAGGGGAATGAGCAGTTCTTC CASSLLAGEGNEQFF
TRBJ2-7 - - TRBV9 TGTGCCAGCGGGGGCATAGCCGGGAACAACTACGAGCAGTACTTC CASGGIAGNNYEQYF
TRBJ2-2 - - TRBV5-4 TGTGCCAGCAGCCCGGGACAGAACACCGGGGAGCTGTTTTTT CASSPGQNTGELFF
TRBJ2-1 - - TRBV6-1 TGTGCCAGCGGCGGTACCTACAATGAGCAGTTCTTC CASGGTYNEQFF
TRBJ2-2 few - TRBV2 TGTGCCAGCAGTGAAGCGCGTAGTGGCGGGTCCACCGGGGAGCTGTTTTTT CASSEARSGGSTGELFF